This passage covers 14 T cell receptor beta chains from one sample sequenced in a study of T-cell memory formation after mild COVID-19. TCRdb independently ran MiXCR on the 5' RACE reads; one entry per CDR3 protein. The profile shows 140,000 to 150,000 distinct CDR3 sequences, less than 25% of them singletons. The sequenced sample was PBMCs or a T cell subset sorted from them (not recorded which). Every receptor here comes from an adult woman who had mild COVID-19 (a few samples of this study predate the infection). Cell type and time point are not known.

In its sample, this clonotype was seen a few times. This chain uses TRBV7-9 with TRBJ2-7; D is tentatively TRBD1 or TRBD2 (5 bases each). Per germline, CDR1 SEHNR and CDR2 FQNEAQ (reference sequence). Trimming shortened V by 1 base and J by 5 bases, and 15 bases separated the two germline ends. The CDR3 totals 15 residues. As DNA, the CDR3 is TGTGCCAGCAGCTTAGGCACCACGGGGCTGGACGAGCAGTACTTC. This sequence encodes CASSLGTTGLDEQYF.

The genes are TRBV20-1 and TRBJ1-3; D unclear. V lost 1 base, J lost 4 bases, and 8 bases lay in between. The CDR3 is 13 amino acids. Looked up from germline, CDR1 is DFQATT and CDR2 is SNEGSKA (reference sequence). The CDR3 sequence is CSARVQSGNTIYF. For the CDR3, the DNA is TGCAGTGCTAGAGTACAGAGCGGAAACACCATATATTTT.

V usage is TRBV7-2 and J usage is TRBJ2-2; possibly TRBD1 or TRBD2 for D (5 bases each). Looked up from germline, CDR1 is SGHTA and CDR2 is FQGNSA. V lost 3 bases and J lost 4, with 6 bases in between. The CDR3 is 13 residues long. Here the CDR3 reads CASSFGTTGELFF. The CDR3 nucleotides read TGTGCCAGCAGCTTCGGGACCACCGGGGAGCTGTTTTTT.

This clonotype appeared a few times. The rearrangement uses TRBV7-2 and TRBJ2-1; 10 bases line up with TRBD2. J gave up 5 bases and V 1 base, and 8 bases lay outside the gene matches. The CDR3 runs to 17 residues. CDR1 and CDR2 (germline): SGHTA, FQGNSA. The CDR3 coding sequence is TGTGCCAGCAGCTTAGGGCCTCGGACTAGCGGAAACAATGAGCAGTTCTTC. Amino acid sequence: CASSLGPRTSGNNEQFF.

This clonotype was found a few times. The chain links TRBV7-6 to TRBJ1-1; D is possibly TRBD1 (6 bases). V was pared by 1 base and J by 6 bases, with 24 bases between. The germline V gene has CDR1 SGHVS and CDR2 FNYEAQ. The CDR3 totals 18 residues. CDR3 region: CASSLVGGAGTTAPEAFF. The CDR3, as DNA: TGTGCCAGCAGCTTAGTAGGGGGGGCCGGGACCACGGCACCTGAAGCTTTCTTT.

There are a few counts of this clonotype. V and J are TRBV25-1 and TRBJ2-2; tentatively, D is TRBD1 or TRBD2 (6 bases each). V was trimmed by 7 bases and J by 2 bases, leaving 11 bases between them. The CDR3 totals 14 residues. In germline, CDR1 is MGHDK, CDR2 SYGVNS. The CDR3 DNA reads as TGTGCCAGCAAACCGGGGGCAAACACCGGGGAGCTGTTTTTT. Translated: CASKPGANTGELFF.

V gene TRBV19 combines with J gene TRBJ2-7, with 9 positions matching TRBD2. Trimming took 2 bases from V and 0 from J; bases not matched to a gene: 8. From germline, CDR1 is LNHDA and CDR2 SQIVND (reference sequence). The CDR3 consists of 17 residues. CDR3 bases: TGTGCCAGTAGTATACCTCCGGGACTAGCAGGCTCCTACGAGCAGTACTTC. This gives the protein CASSIPPGLAGSYEQYF.

CDR3 in DNA: TGCAGCGTACTAGTTTTCGGGGAGCTGTTTTTT. It codes for CSVLVFGELFF. The chain has TRBV20-1 and TRBJ2-2; D might be TRBD2 (5 bases). Germline V CDR1 and CDR2: DFQATT, SNEGSKA (reference sequence). CDR3 size: 11 residues.

The V call is TRBV12-3 or TRBV12-4, the J call TRBJ2-2, with 9 bases identical to TRBD1. The junction had 2 bases not matched to a gene; V was cut back by 6 bases and J by 3 bases. This CDR3 comprises 14 residues. CDR3 residues: CASRRQGDTGELFF. CDR3 coding DNA: TGTGCCAGCAGACGACAGGGGGACACCGGGGAGCTGTTTTTT.

This clonotype was observed a handful of times. The rearrangement links TRBV20-1 to TRBJ1-1; the D gene is possibly TRBD1 (5 bases). CDR3 length: 15 residues. Trimming left V 0 bases short and J 0 bases short, with 11 bases between. Germline CDR1 is DFQATT and CDR2 is SNEGSKA (reference sequence). CDR3 residues: CSARDLRGMNTEAFF. In nucleotides, the CDR3 is TGCAGTGCTAGAGATCTGAGGGGCATGAACACTGAAGCTTTCTTT.

The sample holds a few counts of this clonotype. The chain carries TRBV18 and TRBJ2-3, with D uncertain. The germline V gene has CDR1 KGHSH and CDR2 LQKENI. The CDR3 covers 13 residues. Trimming stripped 4 bases from V and 0 bases from J, with 5 bases between. The CDR3 DNA sequence: TGTGCCAGCTCACTTTGGAGCACAGATACGCAGTATTTT. This codes for CASSLWSTDTQYF.

As for this clonotype: An end of the junction differs from the germline gene, which may be a read error. The rearrangement joins TRBV24-1 to TRBJ2-2, with a tentative D call TRBD1 (6 bases). Per germline, CDR1 KGHDR and CDR2 SFDVKD. The length of the CDR3 is 19 residues. The CDR3 loop is CSTSDASYRETTNTGELFF. For the CDR3, the DNA is TGTTCCACCAGTGATGCGTCCTACAGGGAAACGACGAACACCGGGGAGCTGTTTTTT.

J is TRBJ2-7 and V is TRBV20-1, with D tentatively TRBD1 (6 bases). The CDR3 length is 14 residues. CDR1 and CDR2 from the germline V gene are DFQATT and SNEGSKA (reference sequence). The ends were cut back, 0 bases at V and 3 bases at J, with 12 bases in the middle. CDR3 in DNA: TGCAGTGCTAGAGATAGGGACATCCTCTACGAGCAGTACTTC. Residues: CSARDRDILYEQYF.

This clonotype was seen at least ten times. The chain has TRBV29-1 and TRBJ1-2; TRBD1 might be the D (5 bases). This CDR3 comprises 12 residues. Trimming shortened V by 6 bases and J by 7 bases, and 15 bases separated the two germline ends. Germline CDR1 and CDR2: SQVTM and ANQGSEA. As DNA, the CDR3 is TGCAGCGTCTTTCGGCAGGGTGGTGGCTACACCTTC. Its protein is CSVFRQGGGYTF.